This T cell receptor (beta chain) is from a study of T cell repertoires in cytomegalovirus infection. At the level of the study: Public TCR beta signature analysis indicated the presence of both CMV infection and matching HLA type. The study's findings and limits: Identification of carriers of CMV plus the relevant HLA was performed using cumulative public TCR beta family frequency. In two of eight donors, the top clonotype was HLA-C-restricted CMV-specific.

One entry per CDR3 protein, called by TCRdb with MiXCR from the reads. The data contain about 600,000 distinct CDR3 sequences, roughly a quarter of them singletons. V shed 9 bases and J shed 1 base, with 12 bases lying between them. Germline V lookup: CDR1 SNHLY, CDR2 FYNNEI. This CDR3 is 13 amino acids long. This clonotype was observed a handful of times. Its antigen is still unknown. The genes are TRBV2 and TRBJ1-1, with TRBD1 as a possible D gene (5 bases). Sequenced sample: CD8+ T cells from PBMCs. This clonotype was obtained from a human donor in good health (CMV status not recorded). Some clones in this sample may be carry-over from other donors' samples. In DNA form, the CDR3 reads TGTGCCAGTCCTGGGGGGGAGAACACTGAAGCTTTCTTT. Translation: CASPGGENTEAFF.